These T cell receptor beta chains were read from a single sample in a study of T cells after yellow fever vaccination. TCRdb recomputed calls from the 5' RACE reads with MiXCR, one row per CDR3 protein. Seen here are around 320,000 distinct CDR3 sequences, less than 9.5% observed once, and the top ten hold about 3.5%. The input for sequencing was CD4+ T cells sorted from PBMCs, taken 5 days after the yellow fever booster vaccination. These TCRs come from a man in his late teens or twenties who received the YFV17D yellow fever vaccine. CDR3s include the opening cysteine and the closing phenylalanine or tryptophan. The D gene is left open where the match is weak. Some rows have no size entry. The others give once, few or many, or a class for an expanded clone.

V gene,clone size,D gene,J gene,CDR3 DNA,CDR3 protein
TRBV30,-,-,TRBJ2-5,TGTGCCTGGAGTGTACGCGGAGGGGAGACCCAGTACTTC,CAWSVRGGETQYF
TRBV20-1,-,TRBD1,TRBJ1-1,TGCAGTGCTAGAGGTATGATTCCACGGAAAGCAGGGGGCAGGTCTGAAGCTTTCTTT,CSARGMIPRKAGGRSEAFF
TRBV11-2,many,-,TRBJ2-1,TGTGCCAGCATCACGACGGGAAACTCCTACAATGAGCAGTTCTTC,CASITTGNSYNEQFF
TRBV6-5,few,TRBD1,TRBJ1-6,TGTGCCAGCAGTGAACAGGGGATCTTTATTAATTCACCCCTCCACTTT,CASSEQGIFINSPLHF
TRBV3-1,many,-,TRBJ2-5,TGTGCCAGCAGCCTTTCGCGGCAAGAGACCCAGTACTTC,CASSLSRQETQYF
TRBV2,many,TRBD1,TRBJ1-2,TGTGCCAGCAGTGGACAGGGGGTGCATGGCTACACCTTC,CASSGQGVHGYTF
TRBV7-6,few,-,TRBJ1-1,TGTGCCAGCAGCTTAGTCGGACAGCCGGGGGGAGCTTTCTTT,CASSLVGQPGGAFF
TRBV7-3,few,-,TRBJ2-1,TGTGCCAGCAGCTTAATCCCCAGGGGAATCCCGTCCCCCGATAACAATGAGCAGTTCTTC,CASSLIPRGIPSPDNNEQFF
TRBV6-2/TRBV6-3,many,-,TRBJ2-2,TGTGCCAGCAGTTACAGGGGCGCATTCGGGGAGCTGTTTTTT,CASSYRGAFGELFF
TRBV5-1,few,-,TRBJ1-1,TGCGCCAGCAGCTTGAAGGTTCCGGGGACTGAAGCTTTCTTT,CASSLKVPGTEAFF
TRBV10-2,-,-,TRBJ2-2,TGCGCCAGCAGTGAGTCAAGGGTTCACGGGGAGCTGTTTTTT,CASSESRVHGELFF
TRBV4-3,many,-,TRBJ1-1,TGCGCCAGCAGCCCCTATTGGACGGTTCGGGGTGAAGCTTTCTTT,CASSPYWTVRGEAFF
TRBV4-3,few,TRBD2,TRBJ2-3,TGCGCCAGCAGCCAAGGCCGGGGACTAGCGGGGTTGGATACGCAGTATTTT,CASSQGRGLAGLDTQYF
TRBV19,few,-,TRBJ2-1,TGTGCCAGTAGTATAGAGAGGTGGCAGGTCTCCTACAATGAGCAGTTCTTC,CASSIERWQVSYNEQFF
TRBV6-6,-,-,TRBJ1-4,TGTGCCAGCAGCCACGCCATCGGGGGCCGGTACAGGGAAAAACTGTTTTTT,CASSHAIGGRYREKLFF
TRBV6-5,-,TRBD1,TRBJ2-1,TGTGCCAGCAGTAGAAGACAGGGGGTGGGGTTGAGGAATGAGCAGTTCTTC,CASSRRQGVGLRNEQFF
TRBV24-1,many,-,TRBJ1-1,TGTGCCACCAGTGAAGGGGACGGTGAAGCTTTCTTT,CATSEGDGEAFF
TRBV7-9,few,-,TRBJ2-1,TGTGCCAGCAGCTGGGGGGAGGCGCGGAATGAGCAGTTCTTC,CASSWGEARNEQFF
TRBV10-3,-,TRBD1,TRBJ1-3,TGTGCCATCAGTGAATGGACAGGGAAGTTCGGAAACACCATATATTTT,CAISEWTGKFGNTIYF
TRBV15,-,-,TRBJ2-5,TGTGCCACCAGCAGAGATCTTTTGGAGACCCAGTACTTC,CATSRDLLETQYF
TRBV7-9,few,-,TRBJ2-2,TGTGCCAGCAGTCGGGACTTCTTTGGGGAGCTGTTTTTT,CASSRDFFGELFF
TRBV5-8,few,-,TRBJ2-2,TGTGCCAGCAGCTTGGCCCGGGGCGGGGAGCTGTTTTTT,CASSLARGGELFF
TRBV4-3,once,TRBD1,TRBJ1-2,TGCGCCAGCACCCCTTGGGGCAGGGGGTTCTATGGCTACACCTTC,CASTPWGRGFYGYTF
TRBV30,-,-,TRBJ1-5,TGTGCCTGGAGCTCGGGGGCAGTGAGTCAGCCCCAGCATTTT,CAWSSGAVSQPQHF
TRBV20-1,many,TRBD2,TRBJ2-1,TGCAGTGCTAGAGACGGGACTAGCCTTGGGGAAACTTACAATGAGCAGTTCTTC,CSARDGTSLGETYNEQFF
TRBV5-1,few,-,TRBJ1-3,TGCGCCAGCAGCTTGAGTAGCTCTGGAAACACCATATATTTT,CASSLSSSGNTIYF
TRBV9,few,-,TRBJ2-3,TGTGCCAGCAGCGCGAGGGGGTGGGATACGCAGTATTTT,CASSARGWDTQYF
TRBV7-2,-,-,TRBJ1-3,TGTGCCAGCAGCCTCCAACAGGGTTTCCCTGGAAACACCATATATTTT,CASSLQQGFPGNTIYF
TRBV2,-,-,TRBJ2-3,TGTGCCAGCAGTGGGGCTACAGATACGCAGTATTTT,CASSGATDTQYF
TRBV20-1,-,-,TRBJ1-2,TGCAGTGCTAGGTACACGCGTCAACGTGGCTACACCTTC,CSARYTRQRGYTF
TRBV18,few,TRBD1,TRBJ1-1,TGTGCCAGCTCACCACGACAGACAGGGCAAGCTGAAGCTTTCTTT,CASSPRQTGQAEAFF
TRBV5-1,few,TRBD1,TRBJ1-1,TGCGCCAGCAGCTGGGGACAGTCGAACACTGAAGCTTTCTTT,CASSWGQSNTEAFF
TRBV24-1,few,TRBD1,TRBJ2-3,TGTGCCACCAGCCGACAGGGGACCACAGATACGCAGTATTTT,CATSRQGTTDTQYF
TRBV7-2,few,-,TRBJ1-3,TGTGCCAGCAGCTTATCTGAGGGCGTTGGTGGAAACACCATATATTTT,CASSLSEGVGGNTIYF
TRBV11-3,few,-,TRBJ2-3,TGTGCCAGCAGCCCCGTCCCGGTGGGCCCTACTACGCAGTATTTT,CASSPVPVGPTTQYF
TRBV7-9,few,-,TRBJ1-5,TGTGCCAGCAGCTTAGGGGGAAACAGACCCTTTGAGCCCCAGCATTTT,CASSLGGNRPFEPQHF
TRBV6-2/TRBV6-3,-,-,TRBJ1-1,TGTGCCAGCAGCAGACCAGGGAGGGGGTGGACCATGAACACTGAAGCTTTCTTT,CASSRPGRGWTMNTEAFF
TRBV30,few,-,TRBJ1-1,TGTGCCTGGAGTGGGGGTTGGGGCTTGGGCGCTTTCTTT,CAWSGGWGLGAFF
TRBV5-1,-,-,TRBJ2-7,TGCGCCAGCAGCTTGGCCTTTAACCTCTACGAGCAGTACTTC,CASSLAFNLYEQYF
TRBV6-5,few,-,TRBJ1-1,TGTGCCAGCAGTTACAGGAAACAAAGTCACACTGAAGCTTTCTTT,CASSYRKQSHTEAFF
TRBV9,-,-,TRBJ2-2,TGTGCCAGCAGCGTAGTTCACACCGGGGAGCTGTTTTTT,CASSVVHTGELFF
TRBV5-1,many,-,TRBJ1-5,TGCGCCAGCAAGGAGGGAGTCGCGAGCAATCAGCCCCAGCATTTT,CASKEGVASNQPQHF
TRBV6-1,-,TRBD2,TRBJ2-1,TGTGCCAGCACGGAAGCGGGGACTTACAATGAGCAGTTCTTC,CASTEAGTYNEQFF
TRBV29-1,few,TRBD1,TRBJ2-5,TGCAGCGCAAGGACAGGGGGATATCAAGAGACCCAGTACTTC,CSARTGGYQETQYF
TRBV29-1,many,-,TRBJ2-3,TGCAGCACTGAGCGCGTGGGCTCGGCGGGGAGCGCAGATACGCAGTATTTT,CSTERVGSAGSADTQYF
TRBV9,-,-,TRBJ1-1,TGTGCCAGCGGTCGCGAGGGGAGAGCTTTCTTT,CASGREGRAFF
TRBV18,-,-,TRBJ1-1,TGTGCCAGCTCACCATCGGTACAGGGAAACACTGAAGCTTTCTTT,CASSPSVQGNTEAFF
TRBV6-2/TRBV6-3,-,-,TRBJ2-3,TGTGCCAGCAGTTACGGGCCAGGGTCGTTTGGAGATACGCAGTATTTT,CASSYGPGSFGDTQYF
TRBV19,few,-,TRBJ2-3,TGTGCCAGTAGTCGTAACCCCTCAGCTCCAGATACGCAGTATTTT,CASSRNPSAPDTQYF
TRBV5-1,-,-,TRBJ2-5,TGCGTCAGCAGCTTGAATCCGGGTCCCCGTCGGGAAGAGACCCAGTACTTC,CVSSLNPGPRREETQYF
TRBV18,-,TRBD1,TRBJ1-2,TGTGCCAGCTCAGGGGACAGGAACTTCTATGGCTACACCTTC,CASSGDRNFYGYTF
TRBV6-2/TRBV6-3,-,-,TRBJ2-5,TGTGCCAGCAGTCCCCGCCCATGGAAGCAGGGAGGAGAGACCCAGTACTTC,CASSPRPWKQGGETQYF
TRBV7-2,few,-,TRBJ2-7,TGTGCCAGCAGCTTAGGCACGTCCTCCTACTACGAGCAGTACTTC,CASSLGTSSYYEQYF
TRBV6-1,few,TRBD1,TRBJ1-2,TGTGCCAGCAGTGATAAGTCCGTGACAGGGGGGTATGGCTACACCTTC,CASSDKSVTGGYGYTF
TRBV24-1,many,-,TRBJ2-2,TGTGCCACCACTTCGAACACCGGGGAGCTGTTTTTT,CATTSNTGELFF